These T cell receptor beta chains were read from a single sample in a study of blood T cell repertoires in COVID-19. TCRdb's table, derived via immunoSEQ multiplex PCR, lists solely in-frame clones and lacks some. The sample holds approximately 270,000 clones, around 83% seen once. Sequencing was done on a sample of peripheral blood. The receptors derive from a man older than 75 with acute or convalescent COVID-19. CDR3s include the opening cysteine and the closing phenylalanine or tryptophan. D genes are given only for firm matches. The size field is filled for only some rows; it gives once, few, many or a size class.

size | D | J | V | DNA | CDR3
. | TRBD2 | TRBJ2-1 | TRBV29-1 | TGCAGCGTTGGGGGGACTAGCGGGCCTTCCTACAATGAGCAGTTCTTC | CSVGGTSGPSYNEQFF
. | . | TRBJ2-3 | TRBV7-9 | TGTGCCAGCAGCTTAATAACAGGGATGTCAGATACGCAGTATTTT | CASSLITGMSDTQYF
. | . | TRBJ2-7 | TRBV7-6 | TGTGCCAGTTCTGGGGGGACTTCAACCTACGAGCAGTACTTC | CASSGGTSTYEQYF
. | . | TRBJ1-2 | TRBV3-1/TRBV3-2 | TGTGCCAGCAGCCAAGCCCGGGGGATCAGGCGCTACACCTTC | CASSQARGIRRYTF
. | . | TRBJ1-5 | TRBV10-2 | TGCGCCAGCAGTGGCAGGGGCGCCTCGGGGGGTAATCAGCCCCAGCATTTT | CASSGRGASGGNQPQHF
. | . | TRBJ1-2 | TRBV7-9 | TGTGCCAGCAGCTTAGGGACAGTGACCTATGGCTACACCTTC | CASSLGTVTYGYTF
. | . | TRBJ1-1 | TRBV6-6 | TGTGCCAGCACCACGCCAGGGGCCGGTACTGAAGCTTTCTTT | CASTTPGAGTEAFF
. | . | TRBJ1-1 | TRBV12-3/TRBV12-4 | TGTGCCAGCACCCTTTTTACTGAAGCTTTCTTT | CASTLFTEAFF
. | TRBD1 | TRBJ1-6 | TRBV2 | TGTGCCAGCAGTGAAGAACAGGGGCCTAGGTCACCCCTCCACTTT | CASSEEQGPRSPLHF
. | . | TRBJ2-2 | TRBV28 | TGTGCCAGCAGTCTCTTAGCTGCCGGGGAGCTGTTTTTT | CASSLLAAGELFF
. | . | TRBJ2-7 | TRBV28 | TGTGCCAGCAGTCCGAGGAGGGTCCCCTACGAGCAGTACTTC | CASSPRRVPYEQYF
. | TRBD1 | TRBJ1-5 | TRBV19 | TGTGCCAGTACCGCGGACAGGGGAGGACAGCCCCAGCATTTT | CASTADRGGQPQHF
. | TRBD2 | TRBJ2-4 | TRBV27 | TGTGCCAGCAGTGATATCCGCTCTAGCGGAAACATTCAGTACTTC | CASSDIRSSGNIQYF
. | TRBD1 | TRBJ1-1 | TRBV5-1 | TGCGCCAGCAGCTTGAGGCAGGGGGGCATGAACACTGAAGCTTTCTTT | CASSLRQGGMNTEAFF
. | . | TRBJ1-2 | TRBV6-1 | TGTGCCAGCAGTGAGGGACTTGGGAGAAACTATGGCTACACCTTC | CASSEGLGRNYGYTF
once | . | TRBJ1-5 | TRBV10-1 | TGCGCCAGCAGTGAAGGGGATCAGCCCCAGCATTTT | CASSEGDQPQHF
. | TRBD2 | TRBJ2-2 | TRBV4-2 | TGTGCCAGCAGCCAAGAGGGACTAGCGAATCCCGGGGAGCTGTTTTTT | CASSQEGLANPGELFF
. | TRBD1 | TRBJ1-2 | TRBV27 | TGTGCCAGCACCCCGACAGGGGGGAATTATGGCTACACCTTC | CASTPTGGNYGYTF
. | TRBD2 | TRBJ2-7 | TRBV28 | TGTGCCAGCAGTCATACCTCAAACACGATAGCGGGGTATTACGAGCAGTACTTC | CASSHTSNTIAGYYEQYF
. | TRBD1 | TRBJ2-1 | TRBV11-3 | TGTGCCAGCAGCCTGGGACAGGGCCTTAACAATGAGCAGTTCTTC | CASSLGQGLNNEQFF
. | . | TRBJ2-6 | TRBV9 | TGTGCCAGCAGCGTAAGCGGCTCTGGGGCCAACGTCCTGACTTTC | CASSVSGSGANVLTF
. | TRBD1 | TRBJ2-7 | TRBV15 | TGTGCCACCAGCTCCAGGGGGGGACAGGGGGCCTACGAGCAGTACTTC | CATSSRGGQGAYEQYF
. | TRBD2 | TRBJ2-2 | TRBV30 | TGTGCCTGGGCCCAGGCGGGAGCCCCGAACACCGGGGAGCTGTTTTTT | CAWAQAGAPNTGELFF
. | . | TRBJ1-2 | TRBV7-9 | TGTGCCAGCAGCCAAAGCGGGGTGTGGGCCTATGGCTACACCTTC | CASSQSGVWAYGYTF
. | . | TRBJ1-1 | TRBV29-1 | TGCAGCGTTGATCGGGGAACTGAAGCTTTCTTT | CSVDRGTEAFF
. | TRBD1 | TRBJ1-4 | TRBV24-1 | TGTGCCACCAGTGCCGGCTCCCCGACAGGGGGCGGTGAAAAACTGTTTTTT | CATSAGSPTGGGEKLFF
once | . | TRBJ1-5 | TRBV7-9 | TGTGCCAGCAGCTTAGGTACGGGGAGCAATCAGCCCCAGCATTTT | CASSLGTGSNQPQHF
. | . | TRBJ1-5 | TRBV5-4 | TGTGCCAGCAGCTTGGATAAAGGGGTCCAGCCCCAGCATTTT | CASSLDKGVQPQHF
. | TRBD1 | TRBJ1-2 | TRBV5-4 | TGTGCCAGCAGTTGGACAGGGAAAAATGGCTACACCTTC | CASSWTGKNGYTF
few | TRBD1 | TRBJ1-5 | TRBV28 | TGTGCCAGCAGAGGGACAGGAGGCAATCAGCCCCAGCATTTT | CASRGTGGNQPQHF
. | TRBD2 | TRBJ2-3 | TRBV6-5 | TGTGCCAGCATTGGGACTAGCGGAAGCACAGATACGCAGTATTTT | CASIGTSGSTDTQYF
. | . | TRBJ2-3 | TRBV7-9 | TGTGCCAGCAGCTTAGACGGCCCCAGGTCAGATACGCAGTATTTT | CASSLDGPRSDTQYF
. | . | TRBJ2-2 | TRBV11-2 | TGTGCCAGCAGCTACCGGTGGAACACCGGGGAGCTGTTTTTT | CASSYRWNTGELFF
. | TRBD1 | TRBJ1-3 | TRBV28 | TGTGCCAGCGAGACGAATCTGGCAGGGGGTGGAAACACCATATATTTT | CASETNLAGGGNTIYF
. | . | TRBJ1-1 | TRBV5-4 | TGTGCCAGCAGCTTGGTGGCGAACACTGAAGCTTTCTTT | CASSLVANTEAFF
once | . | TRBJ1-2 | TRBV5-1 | TGCGCCAGCAGCCTGAGTGCGGCAGGGGCCTATGGCTACACCTTC | CASSLSAAGAYGYTF
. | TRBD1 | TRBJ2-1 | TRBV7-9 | TGTGCCAGCAGCCCGACAGGGGTGATGGGGAATGAGCAGTTCTTC | CASSPTGVMGNEQFF